A single sample is the source of the 27 T cell receptor beta chains below, sequenced in a study of blood T cell repertoires in COVID-19. Sequencing used immunoSEQ multiplex PCR; TCRdb keeps in-frame clones, though not all of them. The sample contains about 250,000 clones, around 86% of which appear only once. Sample: PBMCs or T cells enriched from blood (not recorded which). The source of these receptors is a man younger than 30 who had recovered from COVID-19.

The rearrangement links TRBV19 to TRBJ2-7; 10 positions agree with TRBD2. V lost 4 bases, J lost 2 bases, and 5 bases stayed unmatched. The CDR3 has 15 residues. Germline loops: CDR1 LNHDA, CDR2 SQIVND (reference sequence). Here the CDR3 DNA reads TGTGCCAGTAGTAGGTATAGCGGGAGGCCCTACGAGCAGTACTTC. This gives the protein CASSRYSGRPYEQYF. The whole variable domain, filled in from reference TRBV19 and TRBJ2-7, reads DGGITQSPKYLFRKEGQNVTLSCEQNLNHDAMYWYRQDPGQGLRLIYYSQIVNDFQKGDIAEGYSVSREKKESFPLTVTSAQKNPTAFYLCASSRYSGRPYEQYFGPGTRLTVT.

This chain joins TRBV7-9 and TRBJ1-4, with 9 bases aligning to TRBD1. V was clipped by 1 base and J by 6 bases; unmatched bases: 3. The CDR3 covers 15 residues. The germline V gene has CDR1 SEHNR and CDR2 FQNEAQ (reference sequence). Here the CDR3 reads CASSLVGDRDEKLFF. Written as DNA, the CDR3 is TGTGCCAGCAGCTTAGTAGGGGACAGGGATGAAAAACTGTTTTTT.

This clone was recorded once. This chain uses TRBV24-1 with TRBJ2-7; 8 bases are a match to TRBD1. The germline V gene has CDR1 KGHDR and CDR2 SFDVKD. The CDR3 contains 16 residues. The V gene end was trimmed by 4 bases and the J gene end by 3 bases; junction bases not matched to a gene: 10. CDR3 sequence (DNA): TGTGCCACCAGTGACAACGACAGGGGCCCCCACTACGAGCAGTACTTC. This translates into CATSDNDRGPHYEQYF.

The chain joins TRBV30 to TRBJ1-4; 12 nucleotides match TRBD1. CDR1 GTSNPN and CDR2 SVGIG come from the germline V gene (reference sequence). The V gene end was trimmed by 2 bases and the J gene end by 7 bases; junction bases not matched to a gene: 5. The CDR3 has 15 amino acids. CDR3 region: CAWSPRDRGLEKLFF. The CDR3 bases are TGTGCCTGGAGTCCCCGGGACAGGGGGCTTGAAAAACTGTTTTTT.

The chain uses TRBV6-1 and TRBJ1-6; 11 bases align to TRBD1. Germline CDR1 is MNHNS and CDR2 is SASEGT. The CDR3 is 16 amino acids. The trim removed 1 base at V and 10 bases at J, leaving 6 bases unmatched. CDR3 sequence (DNA): TGTGCCAGCAGTGAAGAAGGGGACAGGGGGGCATCACCCCTCCACTTT. This gives the protein CASSEEGDRGASPLHF.

The chain uses TRBV4-1 and TRBJ1-4; 7 bases are shared with TRBD1. The V gene end was trimmed by 4 bases and the J gene end by 7 bases; junction bases not matched to a gene: 18. Germline V CDR1 and CDR2: MGHRA, YSYEKL. The length of the CDR3 is 18 residues. CDR3 DNA: TGCGCCAGCAGCCCAACGGCACAGGCCAGGGGGAGCGGTGAAAAACTGTTTTTT. Protein: CASSPTAQARGSGEKLFF.

This chain uses TRBV5-5 with TRBJ1-6; D is uncertain. The CDR3 contains 12 residues. Germline CDR1 and CDR2: SGHKS and YYEKEE (reference sequence). Trimming stripped 4 bases from V and 10 bases from J, with 9 bases between. The CDR3 reads CASSLEKSPLHF. DNA for the CDR3: TGTGCCAGCAGCCTAGAGAAGTCACCCCTCCACTTT.

This chain links TRBV15 with TRBJ2-3; D perhaps matches TRBD2 (6 bases). Per the germline V gene, CDR1 is LNHNV and CDR2 is YYDKDF (reference sequence). The CDR3 runs to 15 residues. The V and J ends lost 9 bases and 3 bases respectively, with 19 bases between them. Written as DNA, the CDR3 is TGTGCCACGGGACTGGACCGTATTGGAACAGATACGCAGTATTTT. Protein: CATGLDRIGTDTQYF.

This clone was picked up many times. The V call is TRBV6-1, the J call TRBJ1-5; D unclear. CDR1 MNHNS and CDR2 SASEGT come from the germline V gene. There are 14 residues in the CDR3. The germline V and J ends were trimmed by 0 bases and 4 bases, with 7 bases remaining between them. CDR3 amino acids: CASSEASLNQPQHF. The CDR3 nucleotides read TGTGCCAGCAGTGAAGCAAGCCTAAATCAGCCCCAGCATTTT.

This clone was found once. The rearrangement links TRBV3-1 (or the pseudogene TRBV3-2) to TRBJ2-7; the match to TRBD1 covers 9 bases. Germline V gene sequence: CDR1 LGHDT, CDR2 YNNKEL (reference sequence). The V and J ends lost 5 bases and 4 bases, in that order; junction bases with no gene match: 6. The CDR3 extends over 14 amino acids. CDR3 in DNA: TGTGCCAGCAGCACTCCGGGACAGGGTTACGAGCAGTACTTC. This codes for CASSTPGQGYEQYF.

The V call is TRBV7-6, the J call TRBJ2-1, with TRBD1 identical over 8 bases. CDR3 length equals 16 residues. Germline CDR1 SGHVS, CDR2 FNYEAQ. Trimming cost V 0 bases and J 3 bases; bases outside gene matches: 4. CDR3 sequence (DNA): TGTGCCAGCAGCTTAGCGGGGACAGGTAACTACAATGAGCAGTTCTTC. It is translated as CASSLAGTGNYNEQFF.

This clone was detected a few times. This chain links TRBV7-9 with TRBJ2-5; 9 bases are a match to TRBD2. The junction had 10 bases not matched to a gene; V was cut back by 4 bases and J by 4 bases. Germline loops: CDR1 SEHNR, CDR2 FQNEAQ (reference sequence). CDR3 size: 16 residues. The DNA for the CDR3 is TGTGCCAGCAGCTACGCTAGCGGGACTAACTCAGAGACCCAGTACTTC. Protein: CASSYASGTNSETQYF.

The chain has TRBV6-5 and TRBJ1-2, with 8 nucleotides matching TRBD1. The junction had 11 bases not matched to a gene; V was cut back by 4 bases and J by 4 bases. CDR3 length: 16 residues. CDR1 and CDR2 (germline): MNHEY, SVGAGI. The CDR3 bases are TGTGCCAGCAGTTCGTTACGGACAGGGTTCAGCTATGGCTACACCTTC. Translated: CASSSLRTGFSYGYTF.

Notes on this clone: Other DNA sequences in the same sample also yield this CDR3. The chain employs TRBV2 and TRBJ2-1, with 15 bases matching TRBD2. V dropped 6 bases and J dropped 6; count of bases not matched to a gene: 3. The CDR3 runs 15 residues. Germline V gives CDR1 SNHLY, CDR2 FYNNEI. The CDR3: CASSGLAGGINEQFF. The CDR3 DNA sequence: TGTGCCAGCAGCGGACTAGCGGGGGGGATCAATGAGCAGTTCTTC.

The V and J genes are TRBV27 and TRBJ2-2, with TRBD2 identical over 7 bases. The CDR3 covers 17 residues. The V segment lost 10 bases and the J segment 1 base; nucleotides outside the gene matches: 15. Germline loops: CDR1 MNHEY, CDR2 SMNVEV (reference sequence). The DNA of the CDR3 is TGTGCCATCCCATTGAGGCCGACTAGCAAGAACACCGGGGAGCTGTTTTTT. Translation: CAIPLRPTSKNTGELFF.

This rearrangement joins TRBV5-6 to TRBJ2-5, with 7 bases lining up with TRBD2. CDR3 length: 17 amino acids. In germline, CDR1 is SGHDT, CDR2 YYEEEE. The ends lost 0 bases at V and 0 bases at J; junction bases unmatched: 8. CDR3 region: CASSLAVAGDHQETQYF. In DNA, the CDR3 is TGTGCCAGCAGCTTGGCCGTTGCGGGAGACCACCAAGAGACCCAGTACTTC.

This clone was seen a single time. This chain joins TRBV19 and TRBJ2-6; 7 bases match TRBD1. Germline lookup yields CDR1 LNHDA and CDR2 SQIVND (reference sequence). The CDR3 consists of 18 residues. J lost 0 bases, V lost 4 bases, and 9 bases had no gene match. As DNA, the CDR3 is TGTGCCAGTAGTAGGGCCACAGGGGATGCCTCTGGGGCCAACGTCCTGACTTTC. Its translation: CASSRATGDASGANVLTF.

The V and J genes are TRBV3-1 (or the pseudogene TRBV3-2) and TRBJ1-1; no reliable D call. The germline V gene has CDR1 LGHDT and CDR2 YNNKEL (reference sequence). V was trimmed by 0 bases and J by 5 bases, leaving 10 bases between them. The CDR3 contains 14 residues. CDR3 DNA: TGTGCCAGCAGCCAAGATCGAATCGGGACTGAAGCTTTCTTT. Protein product: CASSQDRIGTEAFF.

The chain recombines TRBV4-2 with TRBJ1-6, with 7 bases fitting TRBD1. CDR1 LGHNA and CDR2 YNFKEQ come from the germline V gene. The V and J ends lost 0 bases and 2 bases, in that order; junction bases with no gene match: 4. The CDR3 has 17 residues. CDR3 sequence reads: CASSQDQGQTYNSPLHF. In DNA form, the CDR3 reads TGTGCCAGCAGCCAAGATCAGGGACAGACCTATAATTCACCCCTCCACTTT.

CDR3 residues: CASSYFRGAAFF. CDR3 DNA sequence: TGTGCCAGCAGTTACTTTCGGGGGGCAGCTTTCTTT. The V and J genes are TRBV6-2 or TRBV6-3 and TRBJ1-1, with D maybe TRBD1 (6 bases). Germline V gene sequence: CDR1 MNHEY, CDR2 SVGEGT. Trimming cost V 1 base and J 10 bases, with 10 bases left between them. CDR3 length: 12 residues.

The chain carries TRBV7-2 and TRBJ2-1; 9 nucleotides match TRBD1. This CDR3 spans 16 amino acids. Germline-derived CDR1 and CDR2 are SGHTA and FQGNSA. V was pared by 1 base and J by 4 bases, with 5 bases of the junction left unmatched. CDR3 in DNA: TGTGCCAGCAGCTTAGAAAGACAGGGGGGTTACAATGAGCAGTTCTTC. Translating it yields CASSLERQGGYNEQFF.

The chain combines TRBV2 with TRBJ1-5, with a weak D call TRBD1 (6 bases). This CDR3 comprises 14 residues. V was shortened by 7 bases and J by 0 bases, with 10 bases between the two germline ends. The germline V gene has CDR1 SNHLY and CDR2 FYNNEI. CDR3: CASTRQDSNQPQHF. In DNA, the CDR3 is TGTGCCAGCACCAGACAGGATAGCAATCAGCCCCAGCATTTT.

In nucleotides, the CDR3 is TGTGCCAGCAGCTTGGAGAGCAATGAGCAGTTCTTC. Protein: CASSLESNEQFF. This sequence joins TRBV7-9 and TRBJ2-1; D is undetermined. The V end was cut by 3 bases, the J end by 6 bases, with 6 bases between. The CDR3 is 12 amino acids. Germline V CDR1 and CDR2: SEHNR, FQNEAQ (reference sequence).

The rearrangement uses TRBV11-3 and TRBJ1-1; unclear D gene. Germline CDR1 reads SGHNT; CDR2 reads YENEEA. This CDR3 contains 15 residues. Trimming removed 4 bases at V and 3 bases at J, with 15 bases between. The CDR3 loop is CASSYAGSRDTEAFF. The CDR3, as DNA: TGTGCCAGCAGCTACGCCGGGAGTAGGGACACTGAAGCTTTCTTT.

A single count supports this clone. The V call is TRBV27, the J call TRBJ2-7; 7 nucleotides line up with TRBD1. The ends lost 5 bases at V and 2 bases at J; junction bases unmatched: 9. This CDR3 region has 15 residues. Per the germline V gene, CDR1 is MNHEY and CDR2 is SMNVEV (reference sequence). For the CDR3, the DNA is TGTGCCAGCAGTACCGACAGGGTCATACCCTACGAGCAGTACTTC. This codes for CASSTDRVIPYEQYF.

The V and J genes are TRBV30 and TRBJ2-1; 10 bases line up with TRBD2. This CDR3 is 14 amino acids long. CDR1 and CDR2 from the germline V gene are GTSNPN and SVGIG (reference sequence). With 3 bases clipped from V and 4 bases from J, the junction kept 3 bases outside the gene matches. The CDR3 loop is CAWRLAGNYNEQFF. In DNA form, the CDR3 reads TGTGCCTGGAGACTAGCGGGGAATTACAATGAGCAGTTCTTC.

This chain joins TRBV6-5 and TRBJ1-4, with D unclear. V was clipped by 6 bases and J by 13 bases, with 12 bases between them. The CDR3 runs 11 residues. Looked up from germline, CDR1 is MNHEY and CDR2 is SVGAGI. The CDR3 loop reads CASRLGRVLFF. In DNA form, the CDR3 reads TGTGCCAGCAGACTAGGGCGGGTACTGTTTTTT.